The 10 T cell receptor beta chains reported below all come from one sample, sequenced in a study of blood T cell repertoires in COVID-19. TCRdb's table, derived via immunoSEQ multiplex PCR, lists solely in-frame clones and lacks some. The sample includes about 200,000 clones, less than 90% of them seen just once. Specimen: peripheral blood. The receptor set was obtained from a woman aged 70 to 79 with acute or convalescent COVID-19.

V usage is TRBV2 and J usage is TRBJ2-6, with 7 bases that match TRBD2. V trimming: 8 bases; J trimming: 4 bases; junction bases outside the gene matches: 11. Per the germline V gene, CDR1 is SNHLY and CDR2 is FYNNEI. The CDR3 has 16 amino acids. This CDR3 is CASQIWGGAGANVLTF. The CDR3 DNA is TGTGCCAGCCAAATCTGGGGAGGGGCAGGGGCCAACGTCCTGACTTTC.

CDR3 bases: TGTGCCAGCAGCCAAGTCCGGGACACAGATACGCAGTATTTT. This translates into CASSQVRDTDTQYF. The chain combines TRBV14 with TRBJ2-3; perhaps TRBD2 as D (5 bases). The V end was cut by 1 base, the J end by 2 bases, with 7 bases between. The length of the CDR3 is 14 residues. The germline gives CDR1 SGHDN, CDR2 FVKESK. The full variable domain, in which reference TRBV14 and TRBJ2-3 provide the parts outside the CDR3, is EAGVTQFPSHSVIEKGQTVTLRCDPISGHDNLYWYRRVMGKEIKFLLHFVKESKQDESGMPNNRFLAERTGGTYSTLKVQPAELEDSGVYFCASSQVRDTDTQYFGPGTRLTVL.

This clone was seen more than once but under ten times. The chain's CDR3 is CASSLAGNTDTQYF. As DNA, the CDR3 is TGTGCCAGCAGCTTAGCGGGAAACACAGATACGCAGTATTTT. V is TRBV5-6 and J is TRBJ2-3, with 7 nucleotides matching TRBD2. V gave up 2 bases and J gave up 2 bases; unmatched junction bases: 2. CDR3 length: 14 amino acids. In germline, CDR1 is SGHDT, CDR2 YYEEEE.

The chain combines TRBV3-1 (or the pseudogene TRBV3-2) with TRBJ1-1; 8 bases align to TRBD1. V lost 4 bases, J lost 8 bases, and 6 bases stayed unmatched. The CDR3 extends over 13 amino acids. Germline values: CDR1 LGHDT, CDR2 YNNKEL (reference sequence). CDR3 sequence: CASSPGGQDEAFF. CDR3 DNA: TGTGCCAGCAGCCCCGGGGGACAGGACGAAGCTTTCTTT.

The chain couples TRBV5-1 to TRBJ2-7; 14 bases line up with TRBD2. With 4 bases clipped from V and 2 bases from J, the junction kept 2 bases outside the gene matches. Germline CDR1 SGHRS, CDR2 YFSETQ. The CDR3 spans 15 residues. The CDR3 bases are TGCGCCAGCAGCCGGACTAGCGGGAGGACCTACGAGCAGTACTTC. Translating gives CASSRTSGRTYEQYF.

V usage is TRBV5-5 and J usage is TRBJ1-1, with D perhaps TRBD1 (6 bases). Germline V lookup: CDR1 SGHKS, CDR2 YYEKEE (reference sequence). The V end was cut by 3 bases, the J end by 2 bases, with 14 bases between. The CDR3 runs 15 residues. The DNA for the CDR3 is TGTGCCAGCAGCTCGTGGACAGTGTATAACACTGAAGCTTTCTTT. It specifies CASSSWTVYNTEAFF.

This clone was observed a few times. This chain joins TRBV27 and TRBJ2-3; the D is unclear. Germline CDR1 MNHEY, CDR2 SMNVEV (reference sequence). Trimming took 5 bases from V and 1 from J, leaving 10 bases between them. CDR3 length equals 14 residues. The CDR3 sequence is CASSDRSGTDTQYF. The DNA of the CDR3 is TGTGCCAGCAGTGATAGATCTGGCACAGATACGCAGTATTTT.

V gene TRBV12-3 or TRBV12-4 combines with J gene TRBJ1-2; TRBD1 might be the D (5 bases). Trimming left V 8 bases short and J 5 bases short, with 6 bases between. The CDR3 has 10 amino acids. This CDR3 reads CASGGYGYTF. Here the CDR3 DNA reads TGTGCCAGCGGGGGGTATGGCTACACCTTC.

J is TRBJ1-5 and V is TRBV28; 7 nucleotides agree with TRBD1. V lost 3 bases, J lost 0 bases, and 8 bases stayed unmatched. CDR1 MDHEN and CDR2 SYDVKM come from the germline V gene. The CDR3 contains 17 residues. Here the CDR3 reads CASSLWDSDLSNQPQHF. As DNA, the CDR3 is TGTGCCAGCAGTTTGTGGGACAGCGACCTTAGCAATCAGCCCCAGCATTTT.

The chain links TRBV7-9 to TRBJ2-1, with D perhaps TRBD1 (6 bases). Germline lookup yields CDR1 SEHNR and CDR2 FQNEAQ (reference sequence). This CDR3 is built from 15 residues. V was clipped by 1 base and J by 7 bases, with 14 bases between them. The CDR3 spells CASSLGREQGNEQFF. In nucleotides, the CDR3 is TGTGCCAGCAGCTTAGGGCGAGAGCAGGGGAATGAGCAGTTCTTC.